This T cell receptor beta chain was profiled in a study of blood T cell repertoires in COVID-19. Study overall: COVID-19 samples, acute and convalescent, were from the United States, Italy and Spain. Sample material is recorded as cDNA or gDNA derived from T cells, B-cell-depleted T cells, or PBMCs.

V gave up 0 bases and J gave up 8 bases, with 14 bases separating them. Germline CDR1 and CDR2: SGHRS and YFSETQ. This CDR3 has 15 amino acids. In the original workflow: The authors estimated nucleated cell counts from reference gene primer amplification. Data came from immunoSEQ multiplex PCR; TCRdb stores just in-frame clones and leaves some out. That table gives V, J and clone size, and the DNA gave D and trimming. Of 240,000 or so clones in the sample, around four fifths were seen once. The chain has TRBV5-1 and TRBJ1-4; no definite D call. The TCR comes from a woman in her sixties or seventies with active or convalescent COVID-19. The sample taken for sequencing was peripheral blood. The CDR3 loop is CASSLVAGGREKLFF. The CDR3 bases are TGCGCCAGCAGCTTGGTAGCGGGAGGAAGGGAAAAACTGTTTTTT.